This T cell receptor beta chain appears in the sequencing data of a study of T cell changes during pregnancy in multiple sclerosis. CDR1 is SEHNR and CDR2 is FQNEAQ in the germline V gene (reference sequence). After removal of 3 bases from V and 3 bases from J, the junction contained 4 bases not matched to a gene. The CDR3 loop spans 15 amino acids. Produced via immunoSEQ multiplex PCR; TCRdb's table is partial and in-frame only. The repertoire holds around 44,000 clones, around 90% seen once, with 9% to 10% in the top ten. The source of this sequence is a female donor with multiple sclerosis, enrolled in a pregnancy study. The sequencing here drew on CD8+ T cells from peripheral blood mononuclear cells, taken in the first trimester of pregnancy. This chain connects TRBV7-9 to TRBJ2-1; 8 bases fit TRBD2. The DNA for the CDR3 is TGTGCCAGCAGCTTGGAGCTAGCGGGCTACAATGAGCAGTTCTTC. This sequence encodes CASSLELAGYNEQFF.